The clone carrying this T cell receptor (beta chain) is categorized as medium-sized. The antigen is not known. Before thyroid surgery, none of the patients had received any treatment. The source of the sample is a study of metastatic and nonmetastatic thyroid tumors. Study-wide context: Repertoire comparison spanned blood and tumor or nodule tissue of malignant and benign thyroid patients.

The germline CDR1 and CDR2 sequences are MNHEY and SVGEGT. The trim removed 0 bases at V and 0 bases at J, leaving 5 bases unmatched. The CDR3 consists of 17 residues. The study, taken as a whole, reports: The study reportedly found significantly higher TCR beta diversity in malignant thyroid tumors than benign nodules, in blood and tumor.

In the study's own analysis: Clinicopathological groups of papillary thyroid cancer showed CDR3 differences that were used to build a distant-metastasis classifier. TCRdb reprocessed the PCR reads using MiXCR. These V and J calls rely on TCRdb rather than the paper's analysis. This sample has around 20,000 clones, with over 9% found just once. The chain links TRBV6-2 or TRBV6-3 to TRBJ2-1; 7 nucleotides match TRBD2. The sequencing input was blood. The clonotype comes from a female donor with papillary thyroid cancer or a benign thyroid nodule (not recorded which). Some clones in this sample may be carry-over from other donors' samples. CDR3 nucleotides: TGTGCCAGCAGTTACTCGGGGCTAGCGGACTCCTACAATGAGCAGTTCTTC. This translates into CASSYSGLADSYNEQFF.